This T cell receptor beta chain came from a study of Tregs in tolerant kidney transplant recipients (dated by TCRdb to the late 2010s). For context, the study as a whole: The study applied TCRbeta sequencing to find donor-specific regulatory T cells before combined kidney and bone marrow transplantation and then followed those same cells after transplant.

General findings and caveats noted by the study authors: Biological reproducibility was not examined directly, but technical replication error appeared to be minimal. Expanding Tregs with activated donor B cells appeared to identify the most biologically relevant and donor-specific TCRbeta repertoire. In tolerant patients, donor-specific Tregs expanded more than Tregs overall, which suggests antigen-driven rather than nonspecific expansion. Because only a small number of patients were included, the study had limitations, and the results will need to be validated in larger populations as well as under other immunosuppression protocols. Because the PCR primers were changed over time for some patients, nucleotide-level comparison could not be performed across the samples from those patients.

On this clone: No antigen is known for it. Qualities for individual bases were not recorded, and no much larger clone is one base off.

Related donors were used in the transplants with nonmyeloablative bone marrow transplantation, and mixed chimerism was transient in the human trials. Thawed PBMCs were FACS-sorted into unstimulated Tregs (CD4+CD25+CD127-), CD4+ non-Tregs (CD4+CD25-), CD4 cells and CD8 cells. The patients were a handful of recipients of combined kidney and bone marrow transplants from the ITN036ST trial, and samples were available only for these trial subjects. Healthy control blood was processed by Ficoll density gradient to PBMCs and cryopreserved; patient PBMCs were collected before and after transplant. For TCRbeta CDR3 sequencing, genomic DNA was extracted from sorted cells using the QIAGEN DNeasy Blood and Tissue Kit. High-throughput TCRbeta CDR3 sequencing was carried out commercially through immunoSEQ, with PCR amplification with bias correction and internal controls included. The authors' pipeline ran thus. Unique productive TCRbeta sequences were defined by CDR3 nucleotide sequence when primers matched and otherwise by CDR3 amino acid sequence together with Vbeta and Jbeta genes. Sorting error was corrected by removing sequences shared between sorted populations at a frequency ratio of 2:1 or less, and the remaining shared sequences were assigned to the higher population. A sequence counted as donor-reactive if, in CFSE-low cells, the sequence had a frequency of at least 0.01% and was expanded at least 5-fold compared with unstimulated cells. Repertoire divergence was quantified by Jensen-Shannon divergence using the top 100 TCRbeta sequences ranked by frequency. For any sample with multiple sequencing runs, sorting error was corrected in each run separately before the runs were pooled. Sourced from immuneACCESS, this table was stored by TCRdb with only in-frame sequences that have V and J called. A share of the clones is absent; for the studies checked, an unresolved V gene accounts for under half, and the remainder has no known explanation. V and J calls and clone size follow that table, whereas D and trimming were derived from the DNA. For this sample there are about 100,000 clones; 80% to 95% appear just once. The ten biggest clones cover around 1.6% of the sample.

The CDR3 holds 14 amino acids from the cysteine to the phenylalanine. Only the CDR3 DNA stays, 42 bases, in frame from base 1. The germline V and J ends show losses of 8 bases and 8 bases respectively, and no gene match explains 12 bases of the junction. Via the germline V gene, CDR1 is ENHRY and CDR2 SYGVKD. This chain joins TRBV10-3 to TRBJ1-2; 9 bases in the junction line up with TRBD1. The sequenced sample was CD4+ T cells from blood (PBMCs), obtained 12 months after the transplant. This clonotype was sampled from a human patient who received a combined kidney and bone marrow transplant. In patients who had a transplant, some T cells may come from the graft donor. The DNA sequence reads TGTGCCATCGGGACAGGGACAAACCTAGGAGGCTACACCTTC. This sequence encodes CAIGTGTNLGGYTF.